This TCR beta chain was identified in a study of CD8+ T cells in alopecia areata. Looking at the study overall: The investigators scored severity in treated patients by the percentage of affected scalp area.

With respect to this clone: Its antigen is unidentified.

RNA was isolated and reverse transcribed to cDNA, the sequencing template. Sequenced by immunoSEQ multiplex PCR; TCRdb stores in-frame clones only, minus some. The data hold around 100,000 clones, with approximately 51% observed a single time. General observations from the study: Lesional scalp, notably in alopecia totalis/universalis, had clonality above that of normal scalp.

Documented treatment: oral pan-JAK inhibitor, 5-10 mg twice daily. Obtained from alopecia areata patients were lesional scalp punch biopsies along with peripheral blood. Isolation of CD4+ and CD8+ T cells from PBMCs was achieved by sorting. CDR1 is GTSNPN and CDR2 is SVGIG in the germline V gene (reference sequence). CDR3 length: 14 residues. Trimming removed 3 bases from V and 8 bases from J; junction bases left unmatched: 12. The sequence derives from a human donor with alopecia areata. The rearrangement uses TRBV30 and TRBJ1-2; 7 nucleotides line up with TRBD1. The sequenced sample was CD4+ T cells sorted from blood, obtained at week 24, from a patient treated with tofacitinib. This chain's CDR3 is CAWRRTGDTGGYTF. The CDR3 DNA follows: TGTGCCTGGAGACGGACAGGCGACACTGGGGGCTACACCTTC.